This is a list of T cell receptor beta chains from one sample in a study of control samples from healthy donors and cancer patients. Some clones are missing from TCRdb's copy, which holds only in-frame ones; the method was immunoSEQ multiplex PCR. The sample contains some 130,000 clones, about 90% of which appear only once. The sample was blood. Receptors were obtained from a woman between 45 and 65 years old in good health. The CDR3 runs from the conserved cysteine through the conserved F or W.

J gene: TRBJ2-4; V gene: TRBV14; CDR3 protein: CASSQDGVDIGILAKNIQYF
J gene: TRBJ1-1; V gene: TRBV7-9; CDR3 protein: CASSKGTEAFF
J gene: TRBJ2-3; V gene: TRBV20-1; CDR3 protein: CSASRLAGPTDTQYF
J gene: TRBJ1-5; V gene: TRBV6-5; CDR3 protein: CASRKDMSQHF
J gene: TRBJ2-4; V gene: TRBV20-1; CDR3 protein: CSARVGNIQYF
J gene: TRBJ1-5; V gene: TRBV5-1; CDR3 protein: CASSLGGGNQPQHF
J gene: TRBJ2-7; V gene: TRBV21-1; CDR3 protein: CASSHSPGQGAFEQYF
J gene: TRBJ1-2; V gene: TRBV14; CDR3 protein: CASSQAAVNYGYTF
J gene: TRBJ1-1; V gene: TRBV5-6; CDR3 protein: CASSFYIRNTEAFF
J gene: TRBJ2-2; V gene: TRBV10-3; CDR3 protein: CATGLAGGPVAGELFF
J gene: TRBJ2-7; V gene: TRBV7-8; CDR3 protein: CASSLVIAGVREQYF
J gene: TRBJ2-3; V gene: TRBV5-1; CDR3 protein: CASSLGPLGETVADTQYF
J gene: TRBJ1-6; V gene: TRBV5-1; CDR3 protein: CASSLAGSSYNSPLHF
J gene: TRBJ1-1; V gene: TRBV5-8; CDR3 protein: CASSAPDRANTEAFF
J gene: TRBJ2-1; V gene: TRBV5-1; CDR3 protein: CASSLTTSGIYNEQFF
J gene: TRBJ1-1; V gene: TRBV29-1; CDR3 protein: CSVIQGGDTEAFF
J gene: TRBJ2-7; V gene: TRBV5-1; CDR3 protein: CASSAAGTGIYEQYF
J gene: TRBJ2-1; V gene: TRBV4-2; CDR3 protein: CASSQDTNNEQFF
J gene: TRBJ1-1; V gene: TRBV27; CDR3 protein: CASSLSPLGSSEAFF
J gene: TRBJ1-1; V gene: TRBV28; CDR3 protein: CASSLFGGRDTEAFF
J gene: TRBJ1-1; V gene: TRBV2; CDR3 protein: CASSFDRGPGAFF
J gene: TRBJ1-2; V gene: TRBV18; CDR3 protein: CASSPQGANGYTF
J gene: TRBJ1-5; V gene: TRBV28; CDR3 protein: CASRGQLDQPQHF
J gene: TRBJ1-3; V gene: TRBV16; CDR3 protein: CASSHQIPGSSGNTIYF
J gene: TRBJ2-5; V gene: TRBV5-1; CDR3 protein: CASSPGGAGGRETQYF
J gene: TRBJ2-7; V gene: TRBV21-1; CDR3 protein: CASSLHPGVAGFTYEQYF
J gene: TRBJ2-3; V gene: TRBV5-4; CDR3 protein: CASSLNPGTSGAIDTQYF
J gene: TRBJ1-2; V gene: TRBV12-3/TRBV12-4; CDR3 protein: CASSLNSWYGYTF
J gene: TRBJ1-1; V gene: TRBV28; CDR3 protein: CASSSGQGDTEAFF
J gene: TRBJ1-1; V gene: TRBV7-8; CDR3 protein: CASSSGQQGLEAFF
J gene: TRBJ1-5; V gene: TRBV14; CDR3 protein: CASSPSPKALGQPQHF
J gene: TRBJ2-4; V gene: TRBV15; CDR3 protein: CATSGTLEDIQYF
J gene: TRBJ1-2; V gene: TRBV9; CDR3 protein: CASSERTGPAYGYTF
J gene: TRBJ2-7; V gene: TRBV5-6; CDR3 protein: CASSYNYEQYF
J gene: TRBJ1-2; V gene: TRBV19; CDR3 protein: CASRKQGANYGYTF